The subject of this entry is one TCR beta chain. The data are from a study of blood T cells in healthy people across ages. It was with a sample-barcoded 5' primer and a J-beta primer mix that a second PCR of roughly 7 to 12 cycles was run. CDR3-containing paired-end reads numbering at least 2.5 million came from each sample. TCRdb reprocessed the 5' RACE reads via MiXCR and lists one record per CDR3 protein. Here the sample spans 1.5 million to 2 million distinct CDR3 sequences, 40% to 55% being singletons. CDR3 length: 15 amino acids. CDR1 is DFQATT, CDR2 SNEGSKA, per germline (reference sequence). V lost 1 base, J lost 4 bases, and 11 bases lay in between.

This chain joins TRBV20-1 and TRBJ2-6, with unresolved D. The sequence derives from a woman in her forties in good health. Source material: blood. The CDR3 DNA sequence: TGCAGTGCTAGAGCTTGGGTGTCGGGGGCCAACGTCCTGACTTTC. It translates to CSARAWVSGANVLTF.